Shown below are 15 T cell receptor beta chains from a single sample sequenced in a study of blood T cell repertoires in COVID-19. The repertoire was sequenced with immunoSEQ multiplex PCR; TCRdb's copy has only in-frame clones and lacks some. The sample lists 200,000 to 250,000 clones; 80% were seen once. Sequenced input: peripheral blood. The receptor source for this set is a woman in her 70s with acute or convalescent COVID-19.

The J gene is TRBJ2-1, the V gene TRBV11-2; D is perhaps TRBD1 (5 bases). The CDR3 is 16 amino acids. Per the germline V gene, CDR1 is SGHAT and CDR2 is FQNNGV. V lost 7 bases and J lost 0, with 16 bases in between. CDR3 in DNA: TGTGCCAGCAACCCTGTGACAGCGAGCTCCTACAATGAGCAGTTCTTC. This translates into CASNPVTASSYNEQFF.

Only one count was recorded for this clone. The chain joins TRBV5-1 to TRBJ2-3; 15 bases map to TRBD2. With 4 bases clipped from V and 0 bases from J, the junction kept 9 bases outside the gene matches. Germline V gene lookup returns CDR1 SGHRS and CDR2 YFSETQ. This CDR3 spans 19 amino acids. The CDR3 reads CASSGGLAGGVPSTDTQYF. DNA of the CDR3: TGCGCCAGCAGCGGGGGACTAGCGGGAGGTGTACCTAGCACAGATACGCAGTATTTT.

This clone has more than one count but fewer than ten. This chain uses TRBV5-1 with TRBJ1-2; D not certain. Per germline, CDR1 SGHRS and CDR2 YFSETQ. The CDR3 contains 14 residues. Trimming took 0 bases from V and 0 from J, leaving 6 bases between them. Written as DNA, the CDR3 is TGCGCCAGCAGCTTGGAGGGAGCTAACTATGGCTACACCTTC. Translation gives CASSLEGANYGYTF.

This rearrangement joins TRBV10-2 to TRBJ2-7, with 7 bases lining up with TRBD1. The germline V gene encodes CDR1 WSHSY and CDR2 SAAADI. V was clipped by 8 bases and J by 2 bases; unmatched bases: 3. The CDR3 is 12 residues long. The CDR3 protein is CASGDRTYEQYF. CDR3 nucleotide sequence: TGCGCCAGCGGGGACAGAACCTACGAGCAGTACTTC.

The chain joins TRBV7-9 to TRBJ2-3, with 7 bases identical to TRBD1. The CDR3 totals 17 residues. V gave up 0 bases and J gave up 4 bases; unmatched junction bases: 10. Germline assignment: CDR1 SEHNR and CDR2 FQNEAQ (reference sequence). The CDR3 nucleotides are TGTGCCAGCAGCTTAGCGGGTTGGACAGGATTGTCAGATACGCAGTATTTT. Translated: CASSLAGWTGLSDTQYF.

This chain joins TRBV6-5 and TRBJ2-2; D not resolved. The V end was cut by 6 bases, the J end by 2 bases, with 10 bases between. The CDR3 sequence is 14 residues long. The germline CDR1 and CDR2 sequences are MNHEY and SVGAGI. CDR3 residues: CASRETRNTGELFF. The CDR3 DNA is TGTGCCAGCAGGGAGACGAGAAACACCGGGGAGCTGTTTTTT.

The chain combines TRBV18 with TRBJ1-2; TRBD1 is a possible D gene (5 bases). Germline CDR1 KGHSH, CDR2 LQKENI. CDR3 length: 14 amino acids. Trimming removed 0 bases at V and 6 bases at J, with 11 bases between. The CDR3 region is CASSPPTRDDGYTF. The CDR3 DNA reads TGTGCCAGCTCACCACCGACGCGGGACGATGGCTACACCTTC.

The rearrangement links TRBV7-2 to TRBJ1-2; no firm D call. The CDR3 has 13 residues. Trimming shortened V by 5 bases and J by 0 bases, and 7 bases separated the two germline ends. Germline CDR1 reads SGHTA; CDR2 reads FQGNSA. DNA of the CDR3: TGTGCCAGCAGCCCCGGTTCTAACTATGGCTACACCTTC. This encodes CASSPGSNYGYTF.

The J gene is TRBJ2-3, the V gene TRBV30; 7 bases are a match to TRBD2. Trimming took 2 bases from V and 4 from J; bases not matched to a gene: 6. There are 14 residues in the CDR3. Per germline, CDR1 GTSNPN and CDR2 SVGIG (reference sequence). The CDR3 protein is CAWSQTSWADTQYF. CDR3 DNA sequence: TGTGCCTGGAGTCAGACTAGCTGGGCAGATACGCAGTATTTT.

The chain joins TRBV7-2 to TRBJ2-7, with 11 bases aligning to TRBD2. With V trimmed by 6 bases and J by 6 bases, 10 bases remained unmatched. The CDR3 extends over 15 amino acids. From germline, CDR1 is SGHTA and CDR2 FQGNSA. The CDR3 loop reads CASRKTSGDTGEQYF. The DNA for the CDR3 is TGTGCCAGCAGAAAGACTAGCGGGGATACGGGCGAGCAGTACTTC. Full variable domain (remainder filled in from reference TRBV7-2 and TRBJ2-7): GAGVSQSPSNKVTEKGKDVELRCDPISGHTALYWYRQSLGQGLEFLIYFQGNSAPDKSGLPSDRFSAERTGGSVSTLTIQRTQQEDSAVYLCASRKTSGDTGEQYFGPGTRLTVT.

The table lists this clone with a few counts. This sequence joins TRBV11-1 and TRBJ2-1; D is undetermined. Trimming took 1 base from V and 9 from J, leaving 7 bases between them. The germline gives CDR1 SGHAT, CDR2 FQDESV (reference sequence). The CDR3 has 12 amino acids. The CDR3 sequence is CASSLDRGEQFF. CDR3 sequence (DNA): TGTGCCAGCAGCTTAGATCGCGGTGAGCAGTTCTTC.

V is TRBV2 and J is TRBJ2-5; TRBD2 matches at 10 bases. V trimming: 6 bases; J trimming: 10 bases; junction bases outside the gene matches: 2. The CDR3 covers 11 residues. Germline CDR1 SNHLY, CDR2 FYNNEI. CDR3 nucleotide sequence: TGTGCCAGCAGGCAGCGGGAGGGCCAGTACTTC. This sequence encodes CASRQREGQYF.

The J gene is TRBJ2-5, the V gene TRBV18; possibly TRBD1 for D (6 bases). The CDR3 extends over 13 amino acids. Germline V lookup: CDR1 KGHSH, CDR2 LQKENI. Trimming removed 1 base at V and 8 bases at J, with 11 bases between. Here the CDR3 DNA reads TGTGCCAGCTCACCACGGGACATAGAAACCCAGTACTTC. Translating gives CASSPRDIETQYF.

This chain connects TRBV10-3 to TRBJ1-5; TRBD1 aligns across 7 bases. The CDR3 consists of 16 residues. After removal of 0 bases from V and 1 base from J, the junction contained 3 bases not matched to a gene. Germline V gives CDR1 ENHRY, CDR2 SYGVKD. The CDR3 region is CAISESGGASNQPQHF. CDR3 in DNA: TGTGCCATCAGTGAGTCAGGGGGCGCAAGCAATCAGCCCCAGCATTTT.

The chain carries TRBV5-1 and TRBJ1-6; D is possibly TRBD1 (5 bases). This CDR3 region has 14 residues. CDR1 and CDR2 from the germline V gene are SGHRS and YFSETQ. Trimming took 1 base from V and 6 from J, leaving 8 bases between them. CDR3 sequence reads: CASSLPGPNSPLHF. CDR3 sequence (DNA): TGCGCCAGCAGCTTGCCAGGGCCTAATTCACCCCTCCACTTT. Together with reference TRBV5-1 and TRBJ1-6, the CDR3 gives the full variable domain: KAGVTQTPRYLIKTRGQQVTLSCSPISGHRSVSWYQQTPGQGLQFLFEYFSETQRNKGNFPGRFSGRQFSNSRSEMNVSTLELGDSALYLCASSLPGPNSPLHFGNGTRLTVT.